This T cell receptor (beta chain) was profiled in a study of shared clonotypes between healthy human individuals. Comment on this clone: Its antigen remains unknown.

CDR1 and CDR2 from the germline V gene are MDHEN and SYDVKM. V dropped 5 bases and J dropped 4; count of bases not matched to a gene: 8. The CDR3 contains 15 residues. Some clones are missing from TCRdb's copy, which holds only in-frame ones; the method was immunoSEQ multiplex PCR. Of roughly 2.2 million clones detected, 80% to 95% appear once; the ten largest clones hold around 0.38%. Findings of the study overall: The study found about 5% of naive CD4 clonotypes shared across several donors. Estimated richness values were generally larger in naive subsets than in memory subsets.

None of the donors, who were healthy HIV-negative adults, had recently had acute infections or vaccinations. Input material: naive CD4+ T cells from PBMCs. Subset meaning: CD45RA+ positively selected. The chain couples TRBV28 to TRBJ1-1; TRBD1 aligns across 9 bases. The TCR sequence derives from a man between 18 and 29 years old in good health. Some clones in this sample may be carry-over from other donors' samples. The CDR3 DNA reads TGTGCCAGCAGTCTCTCGACAGGGGGGGGCACTGAAGCTTTCTTT. Its translation is CASSLSTGGGTEAFF. Supplemented by reference TRBV28 and TRBJ1-1, the full variable domain reads DVKVTQSSRYLVKRTGEKVFLECVQDMDHENMFWYRQDPGLGLRLIYFSYDVKMKEKGDIPEGYSVSREKKERFSLILESASTNQTSMYLCASSLSTGGGTEAFFGQGTRLTVV.